A single sample gave rise to the 12 T cell receptor beta chains below, sequenced in a study of T cell responses to AZD1222 COVID-19 vaccine (dated by TCRdb to 2020 to 2023). Explained via the paper, the time point label denotes: baseline before first vaccination. Libraries were prepared through the immunoSEQ multiplex PCR assay. The table comes from immuneACCESS by way of TCRdb, which keeps in-frame sequences with V and J called. Part of the clones is missing from these tables; in studies checked, under half for an unresolved V gene and the rest for unknown reasons. The sample includes approximately 120,000 clones, with around nine tenths observed a single time. The ten largest clones take up approximately 15% of the sample. The sample was peripheral blood, taken on day 0 of AZD1222 vaccination. These receptors all stem from an adult in good health.

This clone was counted once. The CDR3 loop is CASSPIPPGQGNSPLHF. DNA for the CDR3: TGCGCCAGCAGCCCCATACCACCGGGACAGGGGAATTCACCCCTCCACTTT. The chain combines TRBV5-1 with TRBJ1-6, with 10 nucleotides matching TRBD1. J gave up 7 bases and V 4 bases, and 11 bases lay outside the gene matches. CDR3 length: 17 amino acids. Germline V gives CDR1 SGHRS, CDR2 YFSETQ.

The chain recombines TRBV19 with TRBJ2-1; TRBD2 matches at 9 bases. The CDR3 has 18 amino acids. V was clipped by 5 bases and J by 0 bases; unmatched bases: 11. CDR1 is LNHDA, CDR2 SQIVND, per germline (reference sequence). CDR3 amino acids: CASSPLRLAVSSYNEQFF. CDR3 coding DNA: TGTGCCAGTAGTCCTCTAAGACTAGCGGTTAGCTCCTACAATGAGCAGTTCTTC.

DNA for the CDR3: TGCGCCAGCAGCTTGGTTCCGACAGGGGTCTCTGGAAACACCATATATTTT. It specifies CASSLVPTGVSGNTIYF. The chain has TRBV5-1 and TRBJ1-3, with 8 bases that match TRBD1. CDR1 and CDR2 from the germline V gene are SGHRS and YFSETQ. The CDR3 length is 17 residues. J was trimmed by 0 bases and V by 0 bases; bases with no gene match: 5.

CDR3 in amino acids: CSVGQGITEAFF. The CDR3 DNA sequence: TGCAGCGTTGGACAGGGTATCACTGAAGCTTTCTTT. This chain uses TRBV29-1 with TRBJ1-1; TRBD1 matches at 7 bases. CDR3 length equals 12 residues. With V trimmed by 4 bases and J by 4 bases, 3 bases remained unmatched. Germline loops: CDR1 SQVTM, CDR2 ANQGSEA. The whole variable domain, filled in from reference TRBV29-1 and TRBJ1-1, reads SAVISQKPSRDICQRGTSLTIQCQVDSQVTMMFWYRQQPGQSLTLIATANQGSEATYESGFVIDKFPISRPNLTFSTLTVSNMSPEDSSIYLCSVGQGITEAFFGQGTRLTVV.

This chain's CDR3 is CASSTQKNTEAFF. The CDR3 DNA is TGTGCCAGCAGCACCCAGAAGAACACTGAAGCTTTCTTT. The chain employs TRBV7-3 and TRBJ1-1; D unresolved. Trimming cost V 5 bases and J 1 base, with 8 bases left between them. This CDR3 spans 13 amino acids. CDR1 and CDR2 (germline): SGHTA, FQGTGA.

This clone has a single count. The rearrangement links TRBV5-8 to TRBJ1-5; D is uncertain. Trimming shortened V by 4 bases and J by 9 bases, and 14 bases separated the two germline ends. The CDR3 runs 13 residues. Germline V gene sequence: CDR1 SGHTS, CDR2 YDEGEE. The CDR3 spells CASSPLTGWPQHF. The CDR3 bases are TGTGCCAGCAGCCCCCTTACTGGCTGGCCCCAGCATTTT. The full variable domain, with the rest looked up from reference TRBV5-8 and TRBJ1-5, is EAGVTQSPTHLIKTRGQQATLRCSPISGHTSVYWYQQALGLGLQFLLWYDEGEERNRGNFPPRFSGRQFPNYSSELNVNALELEDSALYLCASSPLTGWPQHFGDGTRLSIL.

The rearrangement links TRBV25-1 to TRBJ1-1; D call uncertain. Germline V gene sequence: CDR1 MGHDK, CDR2 SYGVNS. The CDR3 runs to 13 residues. The germline V and J ends were trimmed by 4 bases and 0 bases, with 6 bases remaining between them. CDR3 sequence: CASSGPLNTEAFF. As DNA, the CDR3 is TGTGCCAGCAGTGGCCCGTTGAACACTGAAGCTTTCTTT.

The chain has TRBV19 and TRBJ2-1, with 8 bases matching TRBD2. CDR3 length equals 15 residues. CDR1 is LNHDA and CDR2 is SQIVND in the germline V gene (reference sequence). After removal of 8 bases from V and 2 bases from J, the junction contained 8 bases not matched to a gene. The CDR3 loop reads CASHRGAGAYNEQFF. The CDR3 DNA reads TGTGCCAGTCACAGAGGAGCGGGAGCCTACAATGAGCAGTTCTTC.

This clone is a singleton in its sample. The chain joins TRBV2 to TRBJ1-6; TRBD1 matches 8 bases. Losses at the gene ends were 5 bases for V and 7 bases for J; bases not matched to a gene: 4. The CDR3 spans 14 residues. The V gene's germline CDR1 is SNHLY and CDR2 FYNNEI. CDR3 region: CASSMTGDNSPLHF. The DNA for the CDR3 is TGTGCCAGCAGTATGACAGGGGACAATTCACCCCTCCACTTT. The whole variable domain, filled in from reference TRBV2 and TRBJ1-6, reads EPEVTQTPSHQVTQMGQEVILRCVPISNHLYFYWYRQILGQKVEFLVSFYNNEISEKSEIFDDQFSVERPDGSNFTLKIRSTKLEDSAMYFCASSMTGDNSPLHFGNGTRLTVT.

V gene TRBV10-3 combines with J gene TRBJ2-3; 10 nucleotides match TRBD2. Germline-derived CDR1 and CDR2 are ENHRY and SYGVKD. V shed 6 bases and J 5 bases; nucleotides not matched to a gene: 5. The CDR3 is made up of 14 amino acids. CDR3 in amino acids: CAIRILAGEDTQYF. The CDR3, as DNA: TGTGCCATCAGGATCCTAGCGGGGGAAGATACGCAGTATTTT.

The chain carries TRBV11-3 and TRBJ2-6, with TRBD2 identical over 15 bases. In germline, CDR1 is SGHNT, CDR2 YENEEA. The CDR3 is made up of 19 amino acids. The V segment lost 5 bases and the J segment 0 bases; nucleotides outside the gene matches: 5. The DNA for the CDR3 is TGTGCCAGCAGCGGACCGGGACTAGCGGGAGGCTCTGGGGCCAACGTCCTGACTTTC. Translation: CASSGPGLAGGSGANVLTF.

This chain uses TRBV5-1 with TRBJ2-1; TRBD1 aligns across 8 bases. Unmatched junction bases numbered 5, after V lost 4 bases and J lost 14 bases. The CDR3 has 11 residues. From germline, CDR1 is SGHRS and CDR2 YFSETQ. The CDR3 region has the DNA TGCGCCAGCAGCGAACTGGACAGGGAGTTCTTC. Protein: CASSELDREFF.